The next 6 T cell receptor beta chains were all read from a single sample in a study of T-cell reconstitution after alpha-beta-depleted transplantation in children. Unique molecular identifiers were built into the TCRbeta library. Each CDR3 protein gets one entry after TCRdb re-called the PCR reads with MiXCR. This table has 240,000 or so distinct CDR3 sequences, around 8% appearing once. The sample was PBMCs, mostly from graft donor cells, taken 180 days after TCRalphabeta/CD19-depleted stem cell transplant. The origin of the receptors is a male patient younger than 18 who had a stem cell transplant for acute lymphoblastic leukemia, so the T cells may come from the graft donor.

This clonotype came up many times. The chain carries TRBV27 and TRBJ2-2; D remains unclear. Germline V gives CDR1 MNHEY, CDR2 SMNVEV (reference sequence). This CDR3 region has 13 residues. The V end lost 2 bases, the J end lost 2 bases, and 3 bases lay between the germline ends. Here the CDR3 DNA reads TGTGCCAGCAGTTTACTCAACACCGGGGAGCTGTTTTTT. This sequence encodes CASSLLNTGELFF.

This clonotype has ten or more counts. The chain uses TRBV27 and TRBJ1-6; tentative D call: TRBD1 (6 bases). The ends were cut back, 6 bases at V and 0 bases at J, with 9 bases in the middle. The CDR3 contains 15 residues. CDR1 is MNHEY, CDR2 SMNVEV, per germline (reference sequence). In nucleotides, the CDR3 is TGTGCCAGCAGGGAGGGGGGCTCCTATAATTCACCCCTCCACTTT. Translated, it gives CASREGGSYNSPLHF.

This clonotype was detected a few times. This sequence joins TRBV4-1 and TRBJ2-3, with 12 nucleotides matching TRBD2. V shed 3 bases and J 4 bases; nucleotides not matched to a gene: 5. The germline gives CDR1 MGHRA, CDR2 YSYEKL. The CDR3 contains 16 residues. CDR3 region: CASSQPTSGRADTQYF. The DNA for the CDR3 is TGCGCCAGCAGCCAGCCGACTAGCGGGAGAGCAGATACGCAGTATTTT.

The rearrangement links TRBV29-1 to TRBJ1-1, with unresolved D. Trimming left V 7 bases short and J 6 bases short, with 15 bases between. The CDR3 covers 12 residues. Looked up from germline, CDR1 is SQVTM and CDR2 is ANQGSEA. This CDR3 reads CSGGPFLSEAFF. CDR3 DNA: TGCAGCGGTGGACCTTTTCTTTCTGAAGCTTTCTTT.

This clonotype has ten or more counts. This sequence joins TRBV15 and TRBJ2-7, with TRBD2 matching 11 bases. This CDR3 spans 15 amino acids. Germline CDR1 is LNHNV and CDR2 is YYDKDF (reference sequence). Here the CDR3 reads CDRLAGLMGYYEQYF. CDR3 bases: TGTGACCGACTAGCGGGATTAATGGGTTACTACGAGCAGTACTTC.

This clonotype was seen repeatedly, ten times or more. The genes are TRBV6-1 and TRBJ1-6; D is ambiguous. The CDR3 contains 15 residues. Germline loops: CDR1 MNHNS, CDR2 SASEGT. Trimming removed 7 bases at V and 8 bases at J, with 18 bases between. The CDR3 DNA reads TGTGCCAGCAACCACCCAATATCAGAGGATTCACCCCTCCACTTT. It is translated as CASNHPISEDSPLHF.